A selection of T cell receptor beta chains follows, all from one sample in a study of Ad26.COV2.S vaccination and SARS-CoV-2 variants. Some clones are missing from TCRdb's copy, which holds only in-frame ones; the method was immunoSEQ multiplex PCR. This sample has around 250,000 clones, with approximately 89% found just once. The sample consisted of peripheral blood, taken in a trial of Ad26.COV2.S vaccine versus placebo. These receptors were obtained from a person between 18 and 65 years old who received the Ad26.COV2.S COVID-19 vaccine or a placebo. Each CDR3 is given with its conserved first and last residue. Part of the rows lack a size; the others show once, few, many or a class for expanded clones.

v_call clone_size cdr3_aa
TRBV7-9 NA CASSLSGFHEQYF
TRBV7-6 NA CASSRTEEVGEETQYF
TRBV5-6 NA CASSVLGPETQYF
TRBV29-1 NA CSVEGGNTIYF
TRBV10-3 NA CAIRAGTSAETQYF
TRBV11-2 NA CAMGTRIGGELFF
TRBV4-3 NA CASSQWGASNEKLFF
TRBV4-3 NA CASSREGGQGLTNSPLHF
TRBV30 NA CAWSVSVGYEQYF
TRBV11-2 NA CASSPRTGAYEQYF
TRBV19 NA CAAGRVGGGYEQYF
TRBV19 NA CASHGGAASNQPQHF
TRBV5-1 NA CASSLGSRGGREQYF
TRBV6-2/TRBV6-3 NA CASSYKATSYEQYF
TRBV29-1 NA CSVEGMGEKLFF
TRBV7-9 NA CASSLREGRNEQFF
TRBV4-1 NA CASSQDLLAGTSTGELFF
TRBV7-2 NA CASSLGQGAYEQYF
TRBV3-1/TRBV3-2 NA CASSQNPGYRAGNTIYF
TRBV29-1 NA CSVEATWEETQYF
TRBV14 NA CASSQVRGKPGNEQFF
TRBV5-1 NA CASSLGLAGGTDTQYF
TRBV5-1 NA CASSLARETQYF
TRBV4-2 NA CASSQPGAGTDTQYF
TRBV9 NA CASSVDRDVGGYTF
TRBV7-9 few CASSPYGRPDYEQYF
TRBV6-5 NA CASSYSRGLGYTF
TRBV28 NA CASSPPQGADTEAFF
TRBV20-1 NA CSASNGQEYNEQFF
TRBV4-2 NA CASSHKDRDSKNIQYF
TRBV2 NA CASSGASGLTGELFF
TRBV13 NA CASSDSRAGTYGYTF
TRBV7-9 NA CASSPLIGGDYEQYF
TRBV11-2 once CASSKEYNEQFF
TRBV4-2 once CASSQVPRRGEKLFF
TRBV30 NA CAWSGTPTSLGGNQPQHF
TRBV3-1/TRBV3-2 once CASSQGDSGQGSGEQFF
TRBV27 NA CASSLSGQGRTYGYTF
TRBV12-3/TRBV12-4 NA CASRLANTGELFF
TRBV5-4 NA CASSLGVGQPQHF
TRBV19 NA CASSIPGQGANEQFF
TRBV19 NA CASSVTGNYGYTF
TRBV5-1 NA CASSPVRANEKLFF
TRBV19 NA CASAARGAYEQYF
TRBV12-5 NA CASGLVLLGYTEAFF